This T cell receptor (beta chain) stems from a study of blood T cell repertoires in COVID-19. Participant age was about 18 to 95 years, and participants resided in 24 US areas. The V gene lost 2 bases and the J gene lost 0 bases, with 22 bases spanning the gap. Germline V gene sequence: CDR1 KGHSH, CDR2 LQKENI. The CDR3 is 19 amino acids. Sequencing used immunoSEQ multiplex PCR; TCRdb keeps in-frame clones, though not all of them. The sample consists of 400,000 to 550,000 clones, 70% to 90% of them appearing once. This chain uses TRBV18 with TRBJ1-1; possibly TRBD1 for D (5 bases). This clonotype was sampled from a woman younger than 30 with acute COVID-19. Sequencing input: PBMCs or T cells enriched from blood (not recorded which). The CDR3 sequence: CASSPILRVAIDLNTEAFF. Written as DNA, the CDR3 is TGTGCCAGCTCACCAATACTCAGGGTTGCGATAGATCTGAACACTGAAGCTTTCTTT.